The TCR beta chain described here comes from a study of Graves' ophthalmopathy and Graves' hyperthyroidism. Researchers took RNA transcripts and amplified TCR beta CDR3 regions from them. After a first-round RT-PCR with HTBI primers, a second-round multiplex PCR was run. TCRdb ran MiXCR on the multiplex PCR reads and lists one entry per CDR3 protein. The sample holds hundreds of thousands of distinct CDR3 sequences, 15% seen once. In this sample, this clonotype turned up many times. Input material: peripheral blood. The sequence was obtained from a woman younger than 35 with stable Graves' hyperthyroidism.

The CDR3: CASSPSGGSNQPQHF. The CDR3 bases are TGTGCCAGCAGCCCATCGGGTGGCAGCAATCAGCCCCAGCATTTT. The chain uses TRBV12-3 or TRBV12-4 and TRBJ1-5, with D unresolved. The CDR3 sequence is 15 residues long. The germline V and J ends were trimmed by 6 bases and 1 base, with 13 bases remaining between them.